This T cell receptor beta chain was obtained from a study of blood T cell repertoires in COVID-19 (TCRdb year 2020). Some background on the complete study: Samples from collaborators originated in the United States, Italy and Spain and spanned both the acute and convalescent phases of COVID-19. The repertoires were released in a freely available public database intended as a resource for research on the immune response to SARS-CoV-2. The prospective study material was composed of cDNA or gDNA derived from T cells, B-cell-depleted T cells, or PBMCs. Samples were obtained from the ongoing ImmuneRACE study (first 160 participants) and from 1,254 subjects provided by 6 global collaborators. The sample metadata nearly always contained a de-identified subject ID, COVID-19 status, age in years and sex. The dataset comprised deeply sampled blood TCRbeta repertoires from subjects exposed to, actively infected with, or recovered from COVID-19. HLA class I and class II types, where available, came from metadata supplied by the sample provider rather than from assay-based typing. The study at large found these results: How much clinical and demographic metadata was included differed by source and by participant, and the metadata was provided uncurated.

The CDR3 measures 15 amino acids from cysteine to phenylalanine. Of the read, only the CDR3 DNA is kept; its 45 bases are in frame from base 1. A distance of 16 bases separates the germline ends of V and J, which lose 5 bases and 6 bases respectively. The germline V gene sets CDR1 to SGHVS and CDR2 to FQNEAQ. Participants in the prospective study were aged roughly 18 to 100 years, lived in 20 to 30 United States geographic areas, and enrolled through a virtual design. In the prospective study, cohorts were assigned on the basis of participant-reported clinical history obtained from a screening survey and a study questionnaire. ImmuneRACE Cohort 3 recovered participants were defined by two consecutive negative NP/OP PCR tests, healthcare professional clearance, or symptom resolution. Each participant in the prospective study had whole blood, serum and a nasopharyngeal or oropharyngeal swab collected by mobile phlebotomists. Prospective study participants could optionally give additional blood draws and questionnaires over an approximately 2-month period. Prospective study blood samples were shipped either frozen or at room temperature before DNA extraction.

A note on this clone: The antigen this receptor binds is unknown. Base qualities are missing; no much larger clone stands one base away.

TCRbeta CDR3 regions were amplified from genomic DNA by means of the immunoSEQ Assay, a bias-controlled multiplex PCR. On the study's bioinformatics: Nucleated cell counts per sample were estimated from amplification of reference gene primers within the assay. To quantify the absolute abundance of each unique TCRbeta CDR3 rearrangement, sequence reads were collapsed and filtered. For each sample, productive Simpson clonality was calculated as the square root of Simpson's diversity index over productive rearrangements. Here the immuneACCESS table is served through TCRdb, limited to in-frame sequences with V and J called. Missing clones are a known gap in these copies; in checked studies unresolved V genes cover under half, and the rest lacks a known reason. D and trimming were read from the DNA, whereas the V and J calls and clone size are those reported in that table. The sample contains 250,000 to 350,000 clones, 90% of them found a single time. The leading ten clones occupy 2.6% of the sample.

The clonotype was recovered from a man in his 60s who had recovered from COVID-19. The chain links TRBV7-8 with TRBJ2-2, and possibly TRBD2, on 5 matching bases. The sample consisted of PBMCs or T cells enriched from blood (not recorded which). The CDR3: CASSPQGFGAGELFF. The nucleotide sequence is given as TGTGCCAGCAGCCCTCAAGGCTTCGGGGCCGGGGAGCTGTTTTTT.